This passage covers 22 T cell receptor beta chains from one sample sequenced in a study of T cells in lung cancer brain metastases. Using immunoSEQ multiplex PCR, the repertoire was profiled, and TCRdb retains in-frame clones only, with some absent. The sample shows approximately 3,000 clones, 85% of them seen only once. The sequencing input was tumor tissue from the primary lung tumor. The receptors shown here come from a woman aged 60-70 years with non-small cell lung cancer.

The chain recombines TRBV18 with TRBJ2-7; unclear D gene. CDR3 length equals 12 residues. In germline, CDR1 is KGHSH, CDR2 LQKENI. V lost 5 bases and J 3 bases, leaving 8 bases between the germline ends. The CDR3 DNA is TGTGCCAGCTCATCTGGCGGCTACGAGCAGTACTTC. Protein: CASSSGGYEQYF.

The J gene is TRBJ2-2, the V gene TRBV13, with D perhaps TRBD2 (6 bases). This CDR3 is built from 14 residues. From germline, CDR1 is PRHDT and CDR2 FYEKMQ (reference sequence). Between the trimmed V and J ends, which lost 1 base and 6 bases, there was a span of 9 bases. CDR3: CASSLEGEAGELFF. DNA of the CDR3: TGTGCCAGCAGCTTAGAAGGGGAGGCCGGGGAGCTGTTTTTT.

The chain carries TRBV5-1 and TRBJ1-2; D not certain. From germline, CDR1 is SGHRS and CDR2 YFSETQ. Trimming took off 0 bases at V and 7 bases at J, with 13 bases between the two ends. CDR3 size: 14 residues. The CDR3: CASSLALEIRGYTF. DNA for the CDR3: TGCGCCAGCAGCTTGGCTCTGGAGATACGTGGCTACACCTTC. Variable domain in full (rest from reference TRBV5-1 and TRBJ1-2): KAGVTQTPRYLIKTRGQQVTLSCSPISGHRSVSWYQQTPGQGLQFLFEYFSETQRNKGNFPGRFSGRQFSNSRSEMNVSTLELGDSALYLCASSLALEIRGYTFGSGTRLTVV.

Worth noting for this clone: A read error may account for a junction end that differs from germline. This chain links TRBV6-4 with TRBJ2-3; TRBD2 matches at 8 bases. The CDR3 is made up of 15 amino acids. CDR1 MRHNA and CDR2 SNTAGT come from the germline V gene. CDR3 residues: CASSDSGGATDTQYF. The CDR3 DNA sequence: TGTGCTAGCAGTGACTCCGGGGGGGCCACAGATACGCAGTATTTT.

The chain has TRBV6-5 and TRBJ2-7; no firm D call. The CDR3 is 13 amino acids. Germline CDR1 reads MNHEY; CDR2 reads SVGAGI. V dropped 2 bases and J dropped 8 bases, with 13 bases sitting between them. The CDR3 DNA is TGTGCCAGCAGTTACCGCGGCCAGCCCAAGCAGTACTTC. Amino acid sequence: CASSYRGQPKQYF.

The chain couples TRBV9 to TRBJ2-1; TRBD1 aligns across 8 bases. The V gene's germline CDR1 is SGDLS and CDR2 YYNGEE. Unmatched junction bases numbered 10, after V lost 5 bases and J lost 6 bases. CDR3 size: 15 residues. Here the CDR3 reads CASRKDRAPGNEQFF. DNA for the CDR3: TGTGCCAGCAGGAAGGACAGGGCCCCTGGCAATGAGCAGTTCTTC.

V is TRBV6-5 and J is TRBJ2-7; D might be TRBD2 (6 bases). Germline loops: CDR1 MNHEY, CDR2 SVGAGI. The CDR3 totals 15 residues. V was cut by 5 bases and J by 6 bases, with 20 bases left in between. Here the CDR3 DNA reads TGTGCCAGCAGTCAAATAGCGGCCGCCCGGGGCGAGCAGTACTTC. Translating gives CASSQIAAARGEQYF.

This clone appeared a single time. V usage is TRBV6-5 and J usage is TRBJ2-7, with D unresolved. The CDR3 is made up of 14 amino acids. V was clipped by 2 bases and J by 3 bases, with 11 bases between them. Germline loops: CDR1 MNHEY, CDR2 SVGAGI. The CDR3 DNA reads TGTGCCAGCAGTTACGGTACGGCCGGCTACGAGCAGTACTTC. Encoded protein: CASSYGTAGYEQYF.

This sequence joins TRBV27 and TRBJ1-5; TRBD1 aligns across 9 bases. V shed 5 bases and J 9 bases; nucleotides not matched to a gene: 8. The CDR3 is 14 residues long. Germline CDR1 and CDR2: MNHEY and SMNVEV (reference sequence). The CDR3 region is CASSPWTGVGPQHF. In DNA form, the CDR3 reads TGTGCCAGCAGTCCTTGGACAGGGGTAGGGCCCCAGCATTTT.

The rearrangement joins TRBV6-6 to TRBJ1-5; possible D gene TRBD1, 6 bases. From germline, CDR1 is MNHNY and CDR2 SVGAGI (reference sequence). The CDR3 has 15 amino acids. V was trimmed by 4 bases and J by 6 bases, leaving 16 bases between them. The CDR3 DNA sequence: TGTGCCAGCAGTTGGGGGGGGGCGAGGGGTCAGCCCCAGCATTTT. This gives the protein CASSWGGARGQPQHF.

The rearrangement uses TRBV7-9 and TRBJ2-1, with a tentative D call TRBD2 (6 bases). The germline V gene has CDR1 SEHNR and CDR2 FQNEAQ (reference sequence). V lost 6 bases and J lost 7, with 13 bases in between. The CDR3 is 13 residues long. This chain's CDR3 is CASSRGTLNEQFF. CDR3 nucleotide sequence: TGTGCCAGCAGTAGAGGGACTCTGAATGAGCAGTTCTTC.

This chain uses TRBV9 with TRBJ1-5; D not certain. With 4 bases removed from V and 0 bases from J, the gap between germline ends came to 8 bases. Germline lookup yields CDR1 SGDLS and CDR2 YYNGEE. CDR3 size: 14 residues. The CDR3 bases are TGTGCCAGCAGCCCAGGATATAGCAATCAGCCCCAGCATTTT. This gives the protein CASSPGYSNQPQHF.

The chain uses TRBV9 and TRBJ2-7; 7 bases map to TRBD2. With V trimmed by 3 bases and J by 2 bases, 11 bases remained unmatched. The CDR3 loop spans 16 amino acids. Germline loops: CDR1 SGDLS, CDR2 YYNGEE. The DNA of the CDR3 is TGTGCCAGCAGCGCCGGACTAGTCGGGAAGACCTACGAGCAGTACTTC. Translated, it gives CASSAGLVGKTYEQYF.

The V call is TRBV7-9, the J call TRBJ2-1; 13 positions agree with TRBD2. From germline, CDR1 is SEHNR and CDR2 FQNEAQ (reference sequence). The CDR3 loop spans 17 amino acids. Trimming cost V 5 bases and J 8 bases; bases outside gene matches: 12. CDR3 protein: CASSPGPTSGRGYEQFF. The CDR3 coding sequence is TGTGCCAGCAGCCCCGGGCCCACTAGCGGGAGGGGCTATGAGCAGTTCTTC.

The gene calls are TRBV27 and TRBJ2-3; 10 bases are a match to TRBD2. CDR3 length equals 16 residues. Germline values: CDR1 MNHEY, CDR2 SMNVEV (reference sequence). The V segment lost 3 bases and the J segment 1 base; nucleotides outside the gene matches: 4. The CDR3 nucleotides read TGTGCCAGCAGTTTCCGCAGCGGGAGGGGCACAGATACGCAGTATTTT. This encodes CASSFRSGRGTDTQYF.

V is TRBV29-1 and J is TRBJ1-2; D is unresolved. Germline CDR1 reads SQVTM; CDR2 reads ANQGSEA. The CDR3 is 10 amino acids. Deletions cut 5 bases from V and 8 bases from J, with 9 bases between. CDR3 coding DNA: TGCAGCGTTAGGGATAGGGGCTACACCTTC. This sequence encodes CSVRDRGYTF.

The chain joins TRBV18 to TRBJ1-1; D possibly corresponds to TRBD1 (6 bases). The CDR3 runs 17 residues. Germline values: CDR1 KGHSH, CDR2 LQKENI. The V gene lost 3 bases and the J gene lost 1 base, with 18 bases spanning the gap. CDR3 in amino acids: CASSPGQLGARNTEAFF. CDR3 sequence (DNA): TGTGCCAGCTCACCCGGACAGCTGGGTGCGAGGAACACTGAAGCTTTCTTT.

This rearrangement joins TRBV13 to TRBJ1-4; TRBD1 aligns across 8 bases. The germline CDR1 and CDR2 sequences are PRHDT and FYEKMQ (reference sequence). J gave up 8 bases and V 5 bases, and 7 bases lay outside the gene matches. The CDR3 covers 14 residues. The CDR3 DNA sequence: TGTGCCAGCAGCGCGGGGACAGGAAGCGAAAAACTGTTTTTT. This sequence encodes CASSAGTGSEKLFF.

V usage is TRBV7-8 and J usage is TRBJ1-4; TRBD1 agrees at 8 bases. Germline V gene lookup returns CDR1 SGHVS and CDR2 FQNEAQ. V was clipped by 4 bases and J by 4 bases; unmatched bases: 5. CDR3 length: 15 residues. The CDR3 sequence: CASSSRGRVNEKLFF. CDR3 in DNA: TGTGCCAGCAGCTCCAGGGGGCGGGTTAATGAAAAACTGTTTTTT.

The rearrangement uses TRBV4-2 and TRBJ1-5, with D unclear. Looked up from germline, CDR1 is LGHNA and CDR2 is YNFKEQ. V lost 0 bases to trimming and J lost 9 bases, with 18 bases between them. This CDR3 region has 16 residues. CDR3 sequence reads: CASSQEGTKPGRPQHF. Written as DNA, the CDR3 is TGTGCCAGCAGCCAAGAAGGAACGAAGCCAGGTAGGCCCCAGCATTTT.

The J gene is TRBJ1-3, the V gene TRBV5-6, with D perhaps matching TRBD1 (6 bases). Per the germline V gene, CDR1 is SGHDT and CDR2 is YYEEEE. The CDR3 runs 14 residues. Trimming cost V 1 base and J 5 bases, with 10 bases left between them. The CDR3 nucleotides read TGTGCCAGCAGCTTGTGGGGGGCACGAAACACCATATATTTT. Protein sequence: CASSLWGARNTIYF.

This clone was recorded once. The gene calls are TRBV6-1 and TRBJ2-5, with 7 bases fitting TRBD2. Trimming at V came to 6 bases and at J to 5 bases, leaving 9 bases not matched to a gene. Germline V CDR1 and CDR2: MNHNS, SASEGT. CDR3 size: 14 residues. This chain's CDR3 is CASSVGAGVETQYF. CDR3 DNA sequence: TGTGCCAGCAGCGTTGGTGCGGGAGTCGAGACCCAGTACTTC.